These T cell receptor beta chains were read from a single sample in a study of blood T cells in healthy people across ages. TCRdb recomputed calls from the 5' RACE reads with MiXCR, one row per CDR3 protein. The table has about 570,000 distinct CDR3 sequences, 27% seen once; the top ten hold less than 20%. The specimen sequenced was blood. These receptors all come from a woman aged 65 to 85 in good health. CDR3s include the opening cysteine and the closing phenylalanine or tryptophan.

TRBV5-5 | CASSEQVPGAGNQPQYF
TRBV4-3 | CASSQDWLAGGGETQYF
TRBV2 | CASTSTRRGQETQYF
TRBV7-2 | CASSLQGIANEKLFF
TRBV3-1 | CASSRAAGSNSPLHF
TRBV20-1 | CSASNRVEMNTEAFF
TRBV6-1 | CASSEEAGGSGYGYTF
TRBV5-1 | CASGPSGTDTQYF
TRBV5-5 | CASSFRGTDGYTF
TRBV5-1 | CASSIGTGANSPLHF
TRBV9 | CASSAGRRSTDTQYF
TRBV20-1 | CSARSTGGYTF
TRBV12-3/TRBV12-4 | CASSLRGRETQYF
TRBV7-2 | CASSPRGLQHEQYF
TRBV5-6 | CASSLGDREQPQHF
TRBV2 | CASSDATGLQETQYF
TRBV20-1 | CSARDRRQGNEKLFF
TRBV11-2 | CASSLNRPGIGYTF
TRBV4-3 | CASSQRVPYQETQYF
TRBV20-1 | CSAPTSLEATDTQYF
TRBV9 | CASSVGNGYTF
TRBV2 | CASSERRGTGGRGEQFF
TRBV9 | CASSVSGDTDTRYF
TRBV20-1 | CSAKETTTSTDTQYF
TRBV5-1 | CASSLGAVEQFF
TRBV6-2/TRBV6-3 | CASSSLLAGDYNEQFF
TRBV28 | CASSVTGCEQYF
TRBV5-1 | CASSLAAGRGLDTGELFF
TRBV12-3/TRBV12-4 | CASSLADQPQHF
TRBV7-3 | CASSLFGVRNTEAFF
TRBV5-5 | CASSLGPTGYGYTF
TRBV7-4 | CASSLEEAGYEQYF
TRBV11-3 | CASSLGVWGDYSNQPQHF
TRBV12-3/TRBV12-4 | CASSFSIVGYTF
TRBV29-1 | CSVEEQGALGYTF
TRBV12-3/TRBV12-4 | CASSARGTGANVLTF
TRBV5-1 | CASSPRQGGEYGYTF
TRBV5-5 | CASSFTGDNQPQHF
TRBV24-1 | CATSDDGANYGYTF
TRBV20-1 | CSASLRGGNSPLHF
TRBV5-1 | CASSLGRQEREKLFF
TRBV12-3/TRBV12-4 | CASSFVLSDTQYF
TRBV24-1 | CATSDSDGRAYNEQFF
TRBV7-6 | CASSLVLQDGEQYF
TRBV9 | CASSVGQGANQETQYF
TRBV28 | CASSPTGTYTEAFF
TRBV6-6 | CASSYPALDSNQPQHF
TRBV29-1 | CSVLDRVQETQYF
TRBV5-1 | CASSPDGYVGVGYTF
TRBV6-2/TRBV6-3 | CASSPGGLTNYGYTF
TRBV7-2 | CASSLRRPNEKLFF
TRBV7-2 | CASSLEFFRDNQPQHF
TRBV9 | CASSQKAYGYTF
TRBV29-1 | CSAGQGDGYTF
TRBV11-2 | CASSPPGRGYEKLFF
TRBV5-1 | CASSLVTGRYEQYF
TRBV27 | CASSFRGSGGPETQYF